This T cell receptor (beta chain) derives from a study of blood T cell repertoires in COVID-19. Study-wide background: The United States, Italy and Spain were the sources of the acute and convalescent COVID-19 samples. PBMCs, B-cell-depleted T cells, or T cells were the source of the cDNA or gDNA that made up the material.

The CDR3 totals 16 residues. V dropped 6 bases and J dropped 3; count of bases not matched to a gene: 11. The V gene's germline CDR1 is WSHSY and CDR2 SAAADI. The authors' processing: By means of reference gene primer amplification, nucleated cell counts were estimated. Method: immunoSEQ multiplex PCR; TCRdb's copy keeps in-frame clones and lacks some. V and J calls and clone size are as listed in that table; D and trimming were resolved from the DNA. The sample contains roughly 200,000 clones, around 90% of which appear only once. The receptor was derived from a man in his fifties or sixties with acute or convalescent COVID-19. This chain links TRBV10-2 with TRBJ1-1, with 9 bases identical to TRBD1. The sample was peripheral blood. Written as DNA, the CDR3 is TGCGCCAGCAGCTCCGGACAGGGGTTCGGGGACACTGAAGCTTTCTTT. Residues: CASSSGQGFGDTEAFF.